This entry describes one TCR beta chain. Under the authors' procedure: Amplification of reference gene primers was used by the study to estimate nucleated cell counts. The table came from immunoSEQ multiplex PCR; TCRdb's copy has only in-frame clones and leaves some out. V and J calls and clone size are copied from that table; D and trimming were computed from the DNA. Of 200,000 to 250,000 clones detected, around 85% appear once; the ten largest clones hold approximately 5%. These data come from a study of blood T cell repertoires in COVID-19. About the research overall: T cells, B-cell-depleted T cells, or PBMCs provided the cDNA or gDNA that served as material.

The sequenced sample consisted of peripheral blood. The receptor was derived from a human donor in a cohort sampled during active COVID-19.

CDR3 loop: CASRAVPGQIDSGANVLTF. CDR3 DNA: TGTGCCAGCAGGGCGGTTCCGGGACAGATCGACTCTGGGGCCAACGTCCTGACTTTC. The chain joins TRBV27 to TRBJ2-6, with TRBD1 identical over 7 bases. The CDR3 loop spans 19 amino acids. Looked up from germline, CDR1 is MNHEY and CDR2 is SMNVEV (reference sequence). The V and J ends lost 6 bases and 0 bases, in that order; junction bases with no gene match: 14.